This T cell receptor beta chain was sequenced for a study of early T cells in non-severe SARS-CoV-2 infection. Whole-study context: Bulk RNA taken from unsorted whole blood was sequenced, leaving chains unpaired.

The germline gives CDR1 LNHDA, CDR2 SQIVND (reference sequence). The V gene lost 2 bases and the J gene lost 2 bases, with 7 bases spanning the gap. The CDR3 runs to 13 residues. Study-level results: VDJdb matching skewed toward anti-spike CD8 responses, missing private and CD4 specificities.

In its sample, this clonotype was seen many times. As yet, its antigen is unknown. Individual cDNA molecules received unique molecular identifiers during library preparation. TCRdb analysed the 5' RACE reads with MiXCR anew, one entry per CDR3 protein. The table shows 30,000 to 35,000 distinct CDR3 sequences, with approximately 6.3% occurring only once. The source is an adult who was a healthcare worker with PCR-confirmed SARS-CoV-2 infection or an uninfected control (not recorded which). The material sequenced was whole blood. The J gene is TRBJ2-7, the V gene TRBV19, with D unclear. CDR3 nucleotides: TGTGCCAGTAGTATAAAAGGAACCTACGAGCAGTACTTC. It encodes CASSIKGTYEQYF.